The 31 T cell receptor beta chains listed next were all sequenced from one sample in a study of blood T cell repertoires in COVID-19. Measured with immunoSEQ multiplex PCR; TCRdb has only the in-frame clones, and not every one. The sample shows roughly 220,000 clones, 85% to 90% of them seen only once. Source material: PBMCs or T cells enriched from blood (not recorded which). The origin of the receptors is a woman between 18 and 30 years old in a cohort exposed to, infected with or recovered from COVID-19 (not recorded which).

V is TRBV10-3 and J is TRBJ2-1; 13 bases fit TRBD2. Losses at the gene ends were 4 bases for V and 7 bases for J; bases not matched to a gene: 13. This CDR3 comprises 18 residues. Germline assignment: CDR1 ENHRY and CDR2 SYGVKD. As DNA, the CDR3 is TGTGCCATCAGTGGACTAGCGGGAGGCTTGTTCGCAGAAAATGAGCAGTTCTTC. Protein sequence: CAISGLAGGLFAENEQFF.

The chain has TRBV5-1 and TRBJ1-1, with D tentatively TRBD1 (5 bases). The CDR3 length is 13 residues. Germline loops: CDR1 SGHRS, CDR2 YFSETQ. V lost 5 bases and J 3 bases, leaving 11 bases between the germline ends. The DNA for the CDR3 is TGCGCCAGCAGTTGGGGGGATGACACTGAAGCTTTCTTT. Amino acids: CASSWGDDTEAFF.

Only one count was recorded for this clone. The chain links TRBV7-2 to TRBJ2-5; 15 bases match TRBD2. After removal of 5 bases from V and 5 bases from J, the junction contained 15 bases not matched to a gene. The CDR3 is 19 residues long. In germline, CDR1 is SGHTA, CDR2 FQGNSA. The DNA for the CDR3 is TGTGCCAGCAGCCCAGGGACTAGCGGGAGGTATCTGGTTCTGGAGACCCAGTACTTC. Amino acid sequence: CASSPGTSGRYLVLETQYF.

This chain connects TRBV18 to TRBJ2-2; D possibly corresponds to TRBD1 (6 bases). Trimming cost V 3 bases and J 3 bases, with 14 bases left between them. In germline, CDR1 is KGHSH, CDR2 LQKENI. The CDR3 totals 16 residues. The CDR3 is CASSPRTAGDTGELFF. CDR3 nucleotide sequence: TGTGCCAGCTCACCCCGAACGGCAGGGGACACCGGGGAGCTGTTTTTT.

This rearrangement joins TRBV6-5 to TRBJ2-7, with 9 positions matching TRBD1. Germline CDR1 reads MNHEY; CDR2 reads SVGAGI. The trim removed 7 bases at V and 5 bases at J, leaving 12 bases unmatched. The length of the CDR3 is 15 residues. CDR3 protein: CASTRLQGAGNEQYF. Written as DNA, the CDR3 is TGTGCCAGCACCCGACTACAGGGGGCTGGGAACGAGCAGTACTTC.

The chain has TRBV11-1 and TRBJ1-6; TRBD1 is a possible D gene (5 bases). CDR3 length: 13 amino acids. The V end lost 4 bases, the J end lost 6 bases, and 7 bases lay between the germline ends. Germline CDR1 reads SGHAT; CDR2 reads FQDESV (reference sequence). In nucleotides, the CDR3 is TGTGCCAGCAGCTACAGGCTTAATTCACCCCTCCACTTT. Its protein product is CASSYRLNSPLHF.

The chain joins TRBV28 to TRBJ2-1; 7 bases map to TRBD1. CDR1 and CDR2 from the germline V gene are MDHEN and SYDVKM. The ends lost 11 bases at V and 4 bases at J; junction bases unmatched: 5. CDR3 length: 12 residues. The CDR3, as DNA: TGTGCCGTCCGGGACAGTTACAATGAGCAGTTCTTC. It codes for CAVRDSYNEQFF. Looking up the rest from reference TRBV28 and TRBJ2-1 gives the full variable domain: DVKVTQSSRYLVKRTGEKVFLECVQDMDHENMFWYRQDPGLGLRLIYFSYDVKMKEKGDIPEGYSVSREKKERFSLILESASTNQTSMYLCAVRDSYNEQFFGPGTRLTVL.

The CDR3 sequence is CASSLQGLGHSPLHF. DNA of the CDR3: TGTGCCAGCTCCCTACAGGGCCTAGGGCATTCACCCCTCCACTTT. This chain uses TRBV18 with TRBJ1-6, with D possibly being TRBD1 (6 bases). CDR1 is KGHSH and CDR2 is LQKENI in the germline V gene. V was shortened by 6 bases and J by 8 bases, with 17 bases between the two germline ends. The CDR3 has 15 residues.

This chain uses TRBV5-1 with TRBJ1-3; TRBD1 might be the D (6 bases). The CDR3 runs to 15 residues. Trimming shortened V by 7 bases and J by 0 bases, and 14 bases separated the two germline ends. The germline V gene encodes CDR1 SGHRS and CDR2 YFSETQ. This chain's CDR3 is CASGLGGNSGNTIYF. The CDR3 DNA reads TGCGCCAGCGGGCTTGGGGGCAACTCTGGAAACACCATATATTTT.

This clone was observed once. The chain employs TRBV5-1 and TRBJ1-2; 7 nucleotides align to TRBD1. The CDR3 is made up of 14 amino acids. J lost 3 bases, V lost 4 bases, and 6 bases had no gene match. Germline CDR1 SGHRS, CDR2 YFSETQ. As DNA, the CDR3 is TGCGCCAGCAGCCCCGGGACAGCTGACTATGGCTACACCTTC. Encoded protein: CASSPGTADYGYTF.

V is TRBV29-1 and J is TRBJ2-2; the match to TRBD2 covers 9 bases. Germline CDR1 and CDR2: SQVTM and ANQGSEA. This CDR3 spans 14 amino acids. V dropped 4 bases and J dropped 5; count of bases not matched to a gene: 5. CDR3 loop: CSVGGRARTGELFF. The CDR3 bases are TGCAGCGTTGGCGGGAGGGCCCGGACCGGGGAGCTGTTTTTT.

This clone is a singleton in its sample. The chain recombines TRBV19 with TRBJ1-1; possibly TRBD1 for D (5 bases). The CDR3 is made up of 12 amino acids. CDR1 LNHDA and CDR2 SQIVND come from the germline V gene (reference sequence). Trimming shortened V by 8 bases and J by 4 bases, and 11 bases separated the two germline ends. The CDR3 DNA follows: TGTGCCAGTGGCCAGGGCGGCACTGAAGCTTTCTTT. Translation gives CASGQGGTEAFF.

This chain uses TRBV28 with TRBJ2-7; the D is unclear. V was clipped by 2 bases and J by 1 base, with 9 bases between them. Germline loops: CDR1 MDHEN, CDR2 SYDVKM. This CDR3 region has 14 residues. The chain's CDR3 is CASSLPSLSYEQYF. Here the CDR3 DNA reads TGTGCCAGCAGTTTACCTAGTCTTTCCTACGAGCAGTACTTC.

The V call is TRBV5-6, the J call TRBJ1-2; 12 bases are a match to TRBD1. CDR1 and CDR2 from the germline V gene are SGHDT and YYEEEE. V trimming: 4 bases; J trimming: 8 bases; junction bases outside the gene matches: 6. The CDR3 totals 14 residues. The CDR3 region is CASSTGQGAWGYTF. The CDR3 coding sequence is TGTGCCAGCAGCACGGGACAGGGGGCATGGGGCTACACCTTC.

The V call is TRBV6-1, the J call TRBJ1-1; TRBD1 might be the D (5 bases). The CDR3 loop spans 12 amino acids. V gave up 2 bases and J gave up 9 bases, with 10 bases separating them. Germline lookup yields CDR1 MNHNS and CDR2 SASEGT. CDR3 amino acids: CASSEQRGQAFF. CDR3 nucleotides: TGTGCCAGCAGTGAACAAAGGGGCCAAGCTTTCTTT.

This clone came up a few times. As DNA, the CDR3 is TGTGCCACCAGTGATATAGGGGCGGATGGCTACACCTTC. Residues: CATSDIGADGYTF. This chain connects TRBV24-1 to TRBJ1-2; weak D call: TRBD1 (5 bases). Trimming pared 3 bases from V and 6 bases from J, leaving 10 bases between. The CDR3 extends over 13 amino acids. CDR1 is KGHDR and CDR2 is SFDVKD in the germline V gene.

CDR3 residues: CASSLTGVIYEQYF. In DNA form, the CDR3 reads TGTGCCAGCAGTTTAACCGGGGTCATCTACGAGCAGTACTTC. The chain links TRBV27 to TRBJ2-7; a possible D gene is TRBD2 (5 bases). The length of the CDR3 is 14 residues. Germline V CDR1 and CDR2: MNHEY, SMNVEV (reference sequence). Trimming shortened V by 2 bases and J by 3 bases, and 11 bases separated the two germline ends.

The rearrangement uses TRBV3-1 (or the pseudogene TRBV3-2) and TRBJ2-5, with 7 bases identical to TRBD2. The CDR3 has 15 residues. Germline CDR1 is LGHDT and CDR2 is YNNKEL (reference sequence). The V segment lost 0 bases and the J segment 6 bases; nucleotides outside the gene matches: 7. Here the CDR3 reads CASSQDPGGEKTQYF. For the CDR3, the DNA is TGTGCCAGCAGCCAAGATCCTGGGGGGGAAAAGACCCAGTACTTC.

This clone has more than one count but fewer than ten. V and J are TRBV5-4 and TRBJ2-5, with a possible D match to TRBD2 (5 bases). The V and J ends lost 6 bases and 2 bases respectively, with 11 bases between them. The CDR3 totals 13 residues. The germline V gene encodes CDR1 SGHNT and CDR2 YYREEE (reference sequence). The CDR3 loop is CASTTRGQETQYF. For the CDR3, the DNA is TGTGCCAGCACCACCCGGGGTCAAGAGACCCAGTACTTC.

V usage is TRBV9 and J usage is TRBJ2-2; possible D gene TRBD2, 6 bases. V dropped 3 bases and J dropped 3 bases, with 15 bases sitting between them. Germline CDR1 SGDLS, CDR2 YYNGEE. This CDR3 has 16 amino acids. The DNA for the CDR3 is TGTGCCAGCAGCGAACACGCCCGGGGGTACACCGGGGAGCTGTTTTTT. It specifies CASSEHARGYTGELFF.

The chain recombines TRBV7-8 with TRBJ1-1; TRBD1 is a possible D gene (5 bases). CDR1 is SGHVS, CDR2 FQNEAQ, per germline. V gave up 0 bases and J gave up 4 bases, with 15 bases separating them. The CDR3 is 16 amino acids. CDR3 residues: CASSLAPVGGGTEAFF. DNA of the CDR3: TGTGCCAGCAGCTTAGCCCCGGTGGGGGGTGGCACTGAAGCTTTCTTT. Together with reference TRBV7-8 and TRBJ1-1, the CDR3 gives the full variable domain: GAGVSQSPRYKVAKRGQDVALRCDPISGHVSLFWYQQALGQGPEFLTYFQNEAQLDKSGLPSDRFFAERPEGSVSTLKIQRTQQEDSAVYLCASSLAPVGGGTEAFFGQGTRLTVV.

This sequence joins TRBV7-3 and TRBJ1-6; 10 bases map to TRBD1. The CDR3 totals 17 residues. Germline values: CDR1 SGHTA, CDR2 FQGTGA. The trim removed 0 bases at V and 7 bases at J, leaving 6 bases unmatched. CDR3 coding DNA: TGTGCCAGCAGCTTAACTTCGGGACAGGGGAGGAATTCACCCCTCCACTTT. Translated: CASSLTSGQGRNSPLHF. The whole variable domain, remainder taken from reference TRBV7-3 and TRBJ1-6, is GAGVSQTPSNKVTEKGKYVELRCDPISGHTALYWYRQSLGQGPEFLIYFQGTGAADDSGLPNDRFFAVRPEGSVSTLKIQRTERGDSAVYLCASSLTSGQGRNSPLHFGNGTRLTVT.

The rearrangement uses TRBV5-1 and TRBJ2-1, with D perhaps matching TRBD2 (6 bases). Trimming stripped 3 bases from V and 9 bases from J, with 16 bases between. Germline values: CDR1 SGHRS, CDR2 YFSETQ. CDR3 size: 14 residues. This CDR3 reads CASSSLGEESEQFF. CDR3 in DNA: TGCGCCAGCAGCTCCCTGGGGGAGGAGAGTGAGCAGTTCTTC.

The J gene is TRBJ1-4, the V gene TRBV9; D is unclear. The V and J ends lost 0 bases and 8 bases respectively, with 11 bases between them. In germline, CDR1 is SGDLS, CDR2 YYNGEE. The CDR3 runs to 14 residues. In nucleotides, the CDR3 is TGTGCCAGCAGCGTAGGGAGTAGAACGGAAAAACTGTTTTTT. It encodes CASSVGSRTEKLFF.

This clone was observed once. The chain uses TRBV23-1 and TRBJ1-2, with TRBD1 as a possible D gene (5 bases). TRBV23-1 is sorted into the ORF group, with uncertain function. V lost 0 bases and J lost 5, with 13 bases in between. This CDR3 region has 15 residues. The DNA for the CDR3 is TGCGCCAGCAGTCAATCTCTGCAGGGAGGGTATGGCTACACCTTC. Translated: CASSQSLQGGYGYTF.

This sequence joins TRBV19 and TRBJ1-2, with D possibly matching TRBD1 (5 bases). The germline CDR1 and CDR2 sequences are LNHDA and SQIVND (reference sequence). CDR3 length equals 15 residues. Trimming stripped 5 bases from V and 5 bases from J, with 18 bases between. The CDR3 loop reads CASSPRRDGKYGYTF. The DNA for the CDR3 is TGTGCCAGTAGTCCAAGGCGGGACGGCAAGTATGGCTACACCTTC.

A single count supports this clone. The chain carries TRBV11-2 and TRBJ2-2; D is ambiguous. The CDR3 contains 15 residues. The V end lost 3 bases, the J end lost 4 bases, and 12 bases lay between the germline ends. Germline V gene lookup returns CDR1 SGHAT and CDR2 FQNNGV. CDR3 loop: CASSFSRVGTGELFF. The CDR3 bases are TGTGCCAGCAGCTTTTCTCGGGTGGGCACCGGGGAGCTGTTTTTT.

The chain has TRBV28 and TRBJ2-7, with D maybe TRBD2 (6 bases). Germline V lookup: CDR1 MDHEN, CDR2 SYDVKM. V lost 7 bases and J lost 3, with 19 bases in between. The CDR3 is 15 residues long. This CDR3 is CASTRDWTAFYEQYF. DNA for the CDR3: TGTGCCAGCACCAGGGACTGGACGGCGTTCTACGAGCAGTACTTC.

This clone was recorded once. This chain links TRBV7-9 with TRBJ1-1; 7 bases map to TRBD1. CDR1 is SEHNR, CDR2 FQNEAQ, per germline (reference sequence). This CDR3 spans 14 amino acids. J lost 5 bases, V lost 1 base, and 4 bases had no gene match. The CDR3 sequence: CASSLVQGVTEAFF. The CDR3 DNA sequence: TGTGCCAGCAGCTTAGTGCAGGGGGTGACTGAAGCTTTCTTT.

Note on this clone: This sample also contains other DNA sequences that code for the same CDR3. The chain combines TRBV2 with TRBJ2-2; tentatively, D is TRBD1 (6 bases). The CDR3 totals 14 residues. Trimming pared 8 bases from V and 0 bases from J, leaving 10 bases between. Germline V gene lookup returns CDR1 SNHLY and CDR2 FYNNEI. The CDR3 DNA sequence: TGTGCCAGCGGAAGGACAGCGAACACCGGGGAGCTGTTTTTT. It is translated as CASGRTANTGELFF.

The chain employs TRBV19 and TRBJ1-4; tentative D call: TRBD1 (6 bases). Trimming removed 4 bases from V and 5 bases from J, with 11 bases in between. CDR3 length equals 14 residues. Germline lookup yields CDR1 LNHDA and CDR2 SQIVND (reference sequence). CDR3 sequence: CASSTAGVNEKLFF. The CDR3 region has the DNA TGTGCCAGTAGTACGGCAGGGGTAAATGAAAAACTGTTTTTT.